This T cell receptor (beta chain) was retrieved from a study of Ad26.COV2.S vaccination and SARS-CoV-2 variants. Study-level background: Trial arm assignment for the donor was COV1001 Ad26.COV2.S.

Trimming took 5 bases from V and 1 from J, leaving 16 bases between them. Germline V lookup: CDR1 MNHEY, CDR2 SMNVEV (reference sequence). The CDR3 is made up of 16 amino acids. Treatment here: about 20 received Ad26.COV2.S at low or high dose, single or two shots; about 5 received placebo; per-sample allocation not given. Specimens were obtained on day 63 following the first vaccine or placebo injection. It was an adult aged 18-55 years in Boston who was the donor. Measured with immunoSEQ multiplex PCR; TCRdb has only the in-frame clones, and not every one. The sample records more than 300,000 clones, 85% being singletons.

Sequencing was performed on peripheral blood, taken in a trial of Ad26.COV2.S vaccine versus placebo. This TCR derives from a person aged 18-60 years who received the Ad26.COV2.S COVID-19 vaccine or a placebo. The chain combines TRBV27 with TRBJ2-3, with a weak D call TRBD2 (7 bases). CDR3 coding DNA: TGTGCCAGCAGTATCATAGGGGGGGCGGGCACAGATACGCAGTATTTT. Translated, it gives CASSIIGGAGTDTQYF.